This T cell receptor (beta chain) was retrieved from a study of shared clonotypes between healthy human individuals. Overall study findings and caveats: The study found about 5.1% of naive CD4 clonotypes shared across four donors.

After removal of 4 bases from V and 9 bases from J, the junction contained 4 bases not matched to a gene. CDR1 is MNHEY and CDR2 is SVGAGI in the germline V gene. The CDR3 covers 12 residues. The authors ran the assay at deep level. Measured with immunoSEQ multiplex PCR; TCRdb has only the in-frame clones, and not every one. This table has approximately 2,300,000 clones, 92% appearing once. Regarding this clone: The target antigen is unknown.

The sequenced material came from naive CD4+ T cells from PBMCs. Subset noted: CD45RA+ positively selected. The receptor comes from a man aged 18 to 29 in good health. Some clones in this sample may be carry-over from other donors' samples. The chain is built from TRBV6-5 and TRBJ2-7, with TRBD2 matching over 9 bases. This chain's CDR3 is CASSSSGRSQYF. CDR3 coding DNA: TGTGCCAGCAGTTCCAGCGGGAGGTCGCAGTACTTC.